This TCR beta chain appears in the sequencing data of a study of identical twins' blood T cells. Study results and limitations: Twin repertoire similarity may partly reflect shared environment. Each donor's most abundant TCRbeta clonotypes shared more CDR3 sequences with her twin than unrelated donors.

Each TCR cDNA library carried sample-specific barcodes on both ends. In the original processing: Each library had 2.2 to 3.6 million CDR3 reads and about 90,000 to nearly 550,000 clonotypes. TCRdb processed the 5' RACE reads anew with MiXCR; each CDR3 protein has one entry. The V and J calls reflect TCRdb's pipeline rather than the authors' work. The data contain a few hundred thousand distinct CDR3 sequences, about 28% of them seen just once; the ten biggest clones take up roughly 5.5%. The CDR3 contains 16 residues. The germline V and J ends were trimmed by 2 bases and 2 bases, with 13 bases remaining between them. Concerning this clonotype itself: Its antigen remains unidentified.

The V gene is TRBV12-3 or TRBV12-4, the J gene TRBJ1-5; D ambiguous. The sample taken for sequencing was PBMCs. The receptor was isolated from a woman aged 18-55 years in good health. CDR3 nucleotides: TGTGCCAGCAGTTTATCATACAGCACGCGCAATCAGCCCCAGCATTTT. Protein sequence: CASSLSYSTRNQPQHF.